The source of this T cell receptor beta chain is a study of T-cell memory formation after mild COVID-19. Findings of the study overall: While clones contracting from day 15 to 85 were balanced between CD4 and CD8, later expanders leaned CD4+.

This clonotype came up many times. Its antigen is unknown. Germline loops: CDR1 SGHDN, CDR2 FVKESK. The CDR3 contains 12 residues. Trimming removed 2 bases at V and 9 bases at J, with 10 bases between. 5'RACE primed at constant segments yielded TCR alpha and TCR beta cDNA libraries bearing sample barcodes and UMIs. TCRdb reprocessed the 5' RACE reads via MiXCR and lists one record per CDR3 protein. The table has roughly 560,000 distinct CDR3 sequences, approximately 20% seen once. This chain connects TRBV14 to TRBJ1-1; D is uncertain. Material for sequencing was PBMCs or a T cell subset sorted from them (not recorded which). The TCR was taken from an adult woman who had mild COVID-19 (a few samples of this study predate the infection). Cell type and time point are not known. The CDR3 region is CASSQLGRKAFF. CDR3 DNA sequence: TGTGCCAGCAGCCAATTAGGTCGTAAAGCTTTCTTT.